These 5 T cell receptor beta chains came from one sample sequenced in a study of blood T cell repertoires in COVID-19. The table came from immunoSEQ multiplex PCR; TCRdb's copy has only in-frame clones and leaves some out. The sample includes under 400,000 clones, about 90% of them seen just once. What was sequenced was PBMCs or T cells enriched from blood (not recorded which). These receptor sequences come from a woman younger than 45 who had been exposed to COVID-19.

CDR3 DNA: TGTGCCATCAGTGAGTCTAGAGACACGGCCAGCAATCAGCCCCAGCATTTT. Its translation: CAISESRDTASNQPQHF. This chain uses TRBV10-3 with TRBJ1-5; D uncertain. The CDR3 has 17 residues. Germline CDR1 and CDR2: ENHRY and SYGVKD. Trimming stripped 0 bases from V and 1 base from J, with 13 bases between.

The chain recombines TRBV19 with TRBJ2-2; 15 nucleotides line up with TRBD2. The CDR3 has 20 amino acids. The germline V gene encodes CDR1 LNHDA and CDR2 SQIVND (reference sequence). Germline trimming cut 9 bases from V and 3 bases from J; bases unmatched to any gene: 17. Here the CDR3 reads CASRPGTSGRRVWDTGELFF. CDR3 sequence (DNA): TGTGCCAGCCGGCCGGGGACTAGCGGGAGGAGGGTTTGGGACACCGGGGAGCTGTTTTTT.

CDR3 amino acids: CASSLEDRTGGELFF. CDR3 DNA sequence: TGTGCCAGCAGCTTAGAAGACAGGACCGGAGGGGAGCTGTTTTTT. This chain uses TRBV5-6 with TRBJ2-2; TRBD1 might be the D (6 bases). V lost 2 bases to trimming and J lost 8 bases, with 16 bases between them. The CDR3 has 15 residues. The germline V gene has CDR1 SGHDT and CDR2 YYEEEE.

The chain links TRBV19 to TRBJ2-1; D is unresolved. This CDR3 has 15 amino acids. Trimming shortened V by 7 bases and J by 0 bases, and 13 bases separated the two germline ends. Germline loops: CDR1 LNHDA, CDR2 SQIVND (reference sequence). The CDR3 protein is CASTLDLSSYNEQFF. In nucleotides, the CDR3 is TGTGCCAGTACTTTAGACCTAAGCTCCTACAATGAGCAGTTCTTC.

This clone appeared once. A read error may produce the germline difference seen at one junction end. The V gene is TRBV9, the J gene TRBJ2-3; maybe TRBD2 (6 bases). There are 14 residues in the CDR3. The V gene's germline CDR1 is SGDLS and CDR2 YYNGEE. CDR3 sequence (DNA): TGTGCCAGCGGCGTCTTGCGGGACTCAGATACGCAGTATTTT. Translation: CASGVLRDSDTQYF.